These 6 T cell receptor beta chains were sequenced from one sample in a study of T cells in Graves' hyperthyroidism and ophthalmopathy. RNA transcripts yielded amplified TCR beta CDR3 regions. Using the HTBI primer set, a first-round RT-PCR was run on the TCR CDR3. TCRdb reanalysed the multiplex PCR reads using MiXCR and keeps one entry per CDR3 protein. The sample has hundreds of thousands of distinct CDR3 sequences; roughly 15% are singletons. What was sequenced was blood. These receptors were taken from a woman aged 18-29 years with Graves' hyperthyroidism.

This clonotype was detected ten times or more. V is TRBV30 and J is TRBJ1-5; no reliable D call. This CDR3 is built from 13 residues. The germline V and J ends were trimmed by 6 bases and 6 bases, with 15 bases remaining between them. Germline values: CDR1 GTSNPN, CDR2 SVGIG (reference sequence). In DNA form, the CDR3 reads TGTGCCTGTCGGGAGCACGGGAGTCAGCCCCAGCATTTT. This encodes CACREHGSQPQHF.

The chain uses TRBV29-1 and TRBJ1-3; 7 bases align to TRBD1. This CDR3 region has 13 residues. Germline V gene lookup returns CDR1 SQVTM and CDR2 ANQGSEA. V shed 6 bases and J 0 bases; nucleotides not matched to a gene: 2. The CDR3 DNA reads TGCAGCGTCGCAGGGGGCTCTGGAAACACCATATATTTT. Its protein product is CSVAGGSGNTIYF.

This clonotype showed up many times. The chain uses TRBV20-1 and TRBJ1-2; D possibly corresponds to TRBD1 (5 bases). Trimming pared 0 bases from V and 0 bases from J, leaving 14 bases between. There are 16 residues in the CDR3. The germline gives CDR1 DFQATT, CDR2 SNEGSKA (reference sequence). CDR3 DNA sequence: TGCAGTGCTAGAGATCGGTGGCAGGGCGCTAACTATGGCTACACCTTC. Translated: CSARDRWQGANYGYTF.

This clonotype was detected ten times or more. V is TRBV12-3 or TRBV12-4 and J is TRBJ2-2; 11 positions match TRBD2. The CDR3 runs to 14 residues. V was pared by 10 bases and J by 1 base, with 2 bases of the junction left unmatched. In nucleotides, the CDR3 is TGTGCCATCGGGACTAGCGGGAACACCGGGGAGCTGTTTTTT. Its protein product is CAIGTSGNTGELFF.

This clonotype appeared a few times. The chain couples TRBV5-8 to TRBJ1-1, with 7 bases aligning to TRBD1. The CDR3 contains 15 residues. The junction had 7 bases not matched to a gene; V was cut back by 3 bases and J by 2 bases. The germline V gene has CDR1 SGHTS and CDR2 YDEGEE. The CDR3 spells CASSSHRGSNTEAFF. The CDR3 DNA sequence: TGTGCCAGCAGCTCCCACAGGGGATCAAACACTGAAGCTTTCTTT.

This clonotype occurred many times. The V gene is TRBV12-3 or TRBV12-4, the J gene TRBJ1-1; 7 bases align to TRBD1. This CDR3 contains 14 residues. The J segment lost 4 bases and the V segment lost 8 bases, leaving 10 bases of the junction unmatched. Written as DNA, the CDR3 is TGTGCCAGCGCCGTGACAGGGTATTCCACTGAAGCTTTCTTT. This translates into CASAVTGYSTEAFF.